The clone carrying this TCR beta chain was seen a few times. These data originate in a study of blood T cell repertoires in COVID-19. Across the whole study: The study drew acute and convalescent COVID-19 samples from the United States, Italy and Spain. PBMCs, B-cell-depleted T cells, or T cells were the source of the cDNA or gDNA that made up the material.

The length of the CDR3 is 12 residues. V gave up 3 bases and J gave up 11 bases, with 13 bases separating them. From germline, CDR1 is MDHEN and CDR2 SYDVKM. In the authors' methods: Estimates of nucleated cell counts were drawn from the amplification of reference gene primers. Data came from immunoSEQ multiplex PCR; TCRdb stores just in-frame clones and leaves some out. That table is the source of V, J and clone size, and D and trimming were worked out from the DNA. The sample has 300,000 to 350,000 clones, around nine tenths seen once. This chain links TRBV28 with TRBJ1-1; possibly TRBD1 for D (5 bases). The receptor was derived from a woman aged 60-75 years with COVID-19, enrolled during active disease. The sequencing sample was made of peripheral blood. The CDR3 DNA is TGTGCCAGCAGTTTCGGGGGGGGTCTGGCTTTCTTT. Protein product: CASSFGGGLAFF.